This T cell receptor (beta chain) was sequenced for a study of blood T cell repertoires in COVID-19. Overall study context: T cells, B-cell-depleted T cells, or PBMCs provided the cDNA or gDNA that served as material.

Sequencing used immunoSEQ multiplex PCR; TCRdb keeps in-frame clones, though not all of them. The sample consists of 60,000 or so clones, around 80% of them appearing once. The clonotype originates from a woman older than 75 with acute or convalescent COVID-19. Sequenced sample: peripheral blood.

The CDR3 region has the DNA TGTGCCAGCAGTGAAGTTTGGCAGAACACTGAAGCTTTCTTT. Amino acids: CASSEVWQNTEAFF. The V gene is TRBV6-1, the J gene TRBJ1-1; D gene ambiguous. The germline gives CDR1 MNHNS, CDR2 SASEGT. The CDR3 is 14 amino acids. V lost 1 base, J lost 1 base, and 7 bases lay in between.